The source of this T cell receptor (beta chain) is a study of blood T cell repertoires in COVID-19. Background on the study: T cells, B-cell-depleted T cells, or PBMCs supplied cDNA or gDNA.

In the source study's methods: Amplification of reference gene primers provided the estimated nucleated cell counts. Here immunoSEQ multiplex PCR was the method, and the copy in TCRdb shows in-frame clones only, minus some. For V, J and clone size, that table is used; D and trimming come from the DNA. The data show roughly 30,000 clones, roughly nine tenths seen once. Unmatched junction bases numbered 8, after V lost 1 base and J lost 1 base. Germline V lookup: CDR1 MGHRA, CDR2 YSYEKL. This CDR3 region has 18 residues. The sample was peripheral blood. This chain connects TRBV4-1 to TRBJ2-5; 11 bases agree with TRBD1. The clonotype was recovered from a human donor in a cohort sampled during active COVID-19. The CDR3 loop is CASSQVEFGTGGQETQYF. CDR3 sequence (DNA): TGCGCCAGCAGCCAAGTAGAATTTGGGACAGGGGGCCAAGAGACCCAGTACTTC.